This TCR beta chain was found in a study of shared clonotypes between healthy human individuals. On this clone itself: Its antigen remains unknown.

Study-wide points: Around 5% was the fraction of naive CD4 clonotypes found shared across a handful of donors. It was anticipated that sequencing depth would influence how many clonotypes donors shared.

The naive CD8 subset, CD45RO-negative cells positively selected for CCR7, excluded terminally differentiated effector memory CD45RA+ cells. The donor population consisted of healthy HIV-negative adults with no recent acute infections or vaccinations. CDR3 length: 15 amino acids. V shed 4 bases and J shed 7 bases, with 19 bases lying between them. Per the germline V gene, CDR1 is MNHEY and CDR2 is SMNVEV (reference sequence). When replicate PCRs were run on sorted subsets, they used about 200 ng DNA, tens of thousands of T cell genomes. Clones were read by immunoSEQ multiplex PCR, and TCRdb kept only the in-frame ones, dropping some. The data show a few million clones, 93% seen once.

V usage is TRBV27 and J usage is TRBJ1-1; D unclear. Material: naive CD8+ T cells from PBMCs. The sequence came from a man aged 18 to 30 in good health. Some clones in this sample may be carry-over from other donors' samples. Here the CDR3 reads CASSSIGRTNGEAFF. In nucleotides, the CDR3 is TGTGCCAGCAGTTCTATAGGGCGGACTAATGGTGAAGCTTTCTTT.